The next 16 T cell receptor beta chains were all read from a single sample in a study of blood T cell repertoires in COVID-19. Data came from immunoSEQ multiplex PCR; TCRdb stores just in-frame clones and leaves some out. The sample lists some 200,000 clones; around 85% were seen once. Sequenced sample: peripheral blood. The receptors were gathered from a woman aged 60-75 years with acute or convalescent COVID-19.

The chain is built from TRBV28 and TRBJ2-4; tentatively, D is TRBD1 (5 bases). Trimming took off 5 bases at V and 0 bases at J, with 14 bases between the two ends. Germline V gene data show CDR1 as MDHEN and CDR2 as SYDVKM. CDR3 length: 16 amino acids. The DNA of the CDR3 is TGTGCCAGCAGTGCTCTAGGGGCAGTAGCCAAAAACATTCAGTACTTC. It is translated as CASSALGAVAKNIQYF.

The chain carries TRBV11-1 and TRBJ1-4; D not resolved. The CDR3 covers 14 residues. Germline V gene lookup returns CDR1 SGHAT and CDR2 FQDESV (reference sequence). The V end lost 2 bases, the J end lost 7 bases, and 11 bases lay between the germline ends. The CDR3 spells CASSLTGSGEKLFF. In DNA, the CDR3 is TGTGCCAGCAGCTTAACGGGATCGGGTGAAAAACTGTTTTTT.

The chain has TRBV10-3 and TRBJ2-3; 9 nucleotides agree with TRBD2. CDR3 length: 15 amino acids. V lost 4 bases, J lost 6 bases, and 8 bases stayed unmatched. Germline-derived CDR1 and CDR2 are ENHRY and SYGVKD. This chain's CDR3 is CAISAAGGPSDTQYF. CDR3 nucleotide sequence: TGTGCCATCAGTGCGGCGGGAGGGCCCTCGGATACGCAGTATTTT.

The CDR3 DNA follows: TGCGCCAGCAGTGTCGGGGACGGGAGTCGGTACGAGCAGTACTTC. The encoded protein is CASSVGDGSRYEQYF. The V call is TRBV10-2, the J call TRBJ2-7, with D possibly TRBD2 on 6 matching bases. Germline V gene sequence: CDR1 WSHSY, CDR2 SAAADI. The V end was cut by 4 bases, the J end by 4 bases, with 17 bases between. The CDR3 is made up of 15 amino acids.

The V gene is TRBV9, the J gene TRBJ2-2, with no clear D. The CDR3 loop spans 17 amino acids. V shed 0 bases and J shed 0 bases, with 12 bases lying between them. The germline CDR1 and CDR2 sequences are SGDLS and YYNGEE. The CDR3 region is CASSVGSGFANTGELFF. The CDR3 DNA reads as TGTGCCAGCAGCGTAGGATCAGGCTTCGCGAACACCGGGGAGCTGTTTTTT. The full variable domain, rest sourced from reference TRBV9 and TRBJ2-2, is DSGVTQTPKHLITATGQRVTLRCSPRSGDLSVYWYQQSLDQGLQFLIQYYNGEERAKGNILERFSAQQFPDLHSELNLSSLELGDSALYFCASSVGSGFANTGELFFGEGSRLTVL.

This clone was counted only a few times. The V call is TRBV6-5, the J call TRBJ2-7, with D uncertain. The CDR3 totals 13 residues. Germline CDR1 reads MNHEY; CDR2 reads SVGAGI. V was pared by 4 bases and J by 3 bases, with 10 bases between. The CDR3 nucleotides are TGTGCCAGCAGTTTAGCCTTCGGCTACGAGCAGTACGTC. Amino acid sequence: CASSLAFGYEQYV.

The V call is TRBV5-1, the J call TRBJ1-2; the D gene is possibly TRBD1 (6 bases). The germline V gene encodes CDR1 SGHRS and CDR2 YFSETQ. Between the trimmed V and J ends, which lost 4 bases and 7 bases, there was a span of 11 bases. The CDR3 is 12 residues long. The CDR3 loop is CASSDQGPGYTF. The CDR3 bases are TGCGCCAGCAGCGATCAGGGGCCTGGCTACACCTTC. The entire variable domain, with the rest obtained from reference TRBV5-1 and TRBJ1-2, is as follows: KAGVTQTPRYLIKTRGQQVTLSCSPISGHRSVSWYQQTPGQGLQFLFEYFSETQRNKGNFPGRFSGRQFSNSRSEMNVSTLELGDSALYLCASSDQGPGYTFGSGTRLTVV.

The rearrangement joins TRBV19 to TRBJ2-7; TRBD2 aligns across 9 bases. The V segment lost 6 bases and the J segment 3 bases; nucleotides outside the gene matches: 6. This CDR3 has 14 amino acids. Germline V gene lookup returns CDR1 LNHDA and CDR2 SQIVND (reference sequence). The CDR3 is CASSPGTSSYEQYF. The CDR3 DNA sequence: TGTGCCAGTAGCCCCGGGACTAGCAGCTACGAGCAGTACTTC.

The gene calls are TRBV12-2 and TRBJ2-1; the DNA was not used to check the table's D call, TRBD2. TRBV12-2 is termed a pseudogene. There are 15 residues in the CDR3. DNA for the CDR3: TGTGCAAGTCGCTTAGAGGCGGGAGTCGGGAATGAGCAGTTCTTC. Translating gives CASRLEAGVGNEQFF.

This clone is a singleton in its sample. The genes are TRBV19 and TRBJ2-6; D is unresolved. V lost 9 bases and J lost 0, with 6 bases in between. Per the germline V gene, CDR1 is LNHDA and CDR2 is SQIVND (reference sequence). The CDR3 length is 13 residues. The CDR3 sequence is CASKLSGANVLTF. The CDR3 coding sequence is TGTGCCAGCAAACTCTCTGGGGCCAACGTCCTGACTTTC.

This chain uses TRBV6-6 with TRBJ2-5; no firm D call. V lost 0 bases to trimming and J lost 5 bases, with 10 bases between them. Germline V gene lookup returns CDR1 MNHNY and CDR2 SVGAGI (reference sequence). The CDR3 runs to 14 residues. The CDR3 sequence: CASSYSSGRETQYF. CDR3 DNA sequence: TGTGCCAGCAGTTACTCGTCCGGCAGGGAGACCCAGTACTTC.

The V call is TRBV5-1, the J call TRBJ2-5, with a tentative D call TRBD1 (5 bases). V lost 4 bases, J lost 5 bases, and 15 bases lay in between. Germline assignment: CDR1 SGHRS and CDR2 YFSETQ. This CDR3 is built from 14 residues. CDR3 DNA sequence: TGCGCCAGCAGCAACACCCAGGGTGGGGAGACCCAGTACTTC. Its translation: CASSNTQGGETQYF.

The chain links TRBV27 to TRBJ2-5; 11 bases fit TRBD2. V trimming: 3 bases; J trimming: 5 bases; junction bases outside the gene matches: 2. The CDR3 length is 14 residues. Germline values: CDR1 MNHEY, CDR2 SMNVEV (reference sequence). DNA of the CDR3: TGTGCCAGCAGTTTTAGCGGGAGGGGGGAGACCCAGTACTTC. This encodes CASSFSGRGETQYF.

The chain employs TRBV7-9 and TRBJ1-2; 10 bases fit TRBD1. In germline, CDR1 is SEHNR, CDR2 FQNEAQ (reference sequence). V was pared by 5 bases and J by 6 bases, with 12 bases of the junction left unmatched. This CDR3 has 16 amino acids. The CDR3 is CASSLDRGLMVNGYTF. CDR3 DNA sequence: TGTGCCAGCAGCCTAGACAGGGGGCTGATGGTGAATGGCTACACCTTC.

The chain uses TRBV28 and TRBJ1-6; D is ambiguous. Germline V gives CDR1 MDHEN, CDR2 SYDVKM. The CDR3 is made up of 13 amino acids. Trimming stripped 6 bases from V and 9 bases from J, with 12 bases between. The chain's CDR3 is CASSPRLGSPLHF. The CDR3 DNA is TGTGCCAGCAGCCCCAGGCTGGGTTCACCCCTCCACTTT.

This sequence joins TRBV27 and TRBJ1-2; 8 bases fit TRBD1. Trimming took 6 bases from V and 3 from J; bases not matched to a gene: 6. Germline CDR1 reads MNHEY; CDR2 reads SMNVEV (reference sequence). The CDR3 covers 14 residues. The CDR3 nucleotides are TGTGCCAGCAGGCAGGGGGCGAGGCACTATGGCTACACCTTC. Its protein product is CASRQGARHYGYTF.